This TCR beta chain appears in the sequencing data of a study of blood T cell repertoires in COVID-19. Study summary: In each case, the material was cDNA or gDNA derived from T cells, B-cell-depleted T cells, or PBMCs.

Germline V gene data show CDR1 as MNHEY and CDR2 as SMNVEV (reference sequence). With V trimmed by 2 bases and J by 7 bases, 3 bases remained unmatched. The CDR3 length is 14 residues. Per the study methods: Amplification of reference gene primers provided the estimated nucleated cell counts. Repertoires were generated with immunoSEQ multiplex PCR, while TCRdb's copy carries only in-frame clones and drops some. Clone size and V and J calls were adopted from that table, with D and trimming inferred from the DNA. The table records 350,000 to 450,000 clones, 80% to 90% of them present only once. Seattle cases were enrolled at active infection and followed longitudinally.

The genes are TRBV27 and TRBJ2-2, with 8 nucleotides matching TRBD2. The sample was peripheral blood. The clonotype originates from a woman aged 60-75 years with COVID-19, enrolled during active disease. The CDR3 reads CASSLGRGDGELFF. The CDR3 bases are TGTGCCAGCAGTTTAGGGCGGGGGGACGGGGAGCTGTTTTTT.